The source of this T cell receptor beta chain is a study of T cell repertoires in cytomegalovirus infection. There are 16 residues in the CDR3. The germline CDR1 and CDR2 sequences are SGHRS and YFSETQ. The V segment lost 2 bases and the J segment 3 bases; nucleotides outside the gene matches: 2. Remarks on this clonotype: What it binds is unknown.

MiXCR was run by TCRdb on the reads, yielding one entry per CDR3 protein. The data show tens of thousands of distinct CDR3 sequences, about a fifth seen once. The clonotype comes from a human donor in good health (CMV status not recorded). Some clones in this sample may be carry-over from other donors' samples. The V call is TRBV5-1, the J call TRBJ2-1; TRBD2 matches at 13 bases. Source: CD8+ T cells from cultured PBMCs, taken from culture after CMV antigen stimulation. The CDR3 region is CASSFRTSGSYNEQFF. CDR3 bases: TGCGCCAGCAGCTTCCGGACTAGCGGGAGCTACAATGAGCAGTTCTTC.